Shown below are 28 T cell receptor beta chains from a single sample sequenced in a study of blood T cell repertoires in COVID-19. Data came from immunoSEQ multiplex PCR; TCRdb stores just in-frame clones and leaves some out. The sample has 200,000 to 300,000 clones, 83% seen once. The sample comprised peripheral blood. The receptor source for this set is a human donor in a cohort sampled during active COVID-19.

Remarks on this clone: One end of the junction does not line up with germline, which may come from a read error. In nucleotides, the CDR3 is TGCGTCAGCAGCTCTCTGTACCAAGAGACCCAGTACTTC. This translates into CVSSSLYQETQYF. This chain joins TRBV5-1 and TRBJ2-5; D is unclear. CDR3 length: 13 amino acids. Germline assignment: CDR1 SGHRS and CDR2 YFSETQ.

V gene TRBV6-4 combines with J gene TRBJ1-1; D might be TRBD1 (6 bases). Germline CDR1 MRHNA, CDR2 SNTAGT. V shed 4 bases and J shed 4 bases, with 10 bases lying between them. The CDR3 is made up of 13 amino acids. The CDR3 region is CASSAGVATEAFF. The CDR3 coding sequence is TGTGCCAGCAGTGCAGGGGTGGCCACTGAAGCTTTCTTT.

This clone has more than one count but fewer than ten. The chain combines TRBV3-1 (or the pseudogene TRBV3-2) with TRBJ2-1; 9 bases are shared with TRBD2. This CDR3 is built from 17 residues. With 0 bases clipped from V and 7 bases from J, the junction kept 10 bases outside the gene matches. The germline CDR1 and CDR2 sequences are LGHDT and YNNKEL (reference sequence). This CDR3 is CASSQDLGAGGGNEQFF. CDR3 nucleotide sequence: TGTGCCAGCAGCCAAGATCTCGGAGCGGGAGGTGGGAATGAGCAGTTCTTC.

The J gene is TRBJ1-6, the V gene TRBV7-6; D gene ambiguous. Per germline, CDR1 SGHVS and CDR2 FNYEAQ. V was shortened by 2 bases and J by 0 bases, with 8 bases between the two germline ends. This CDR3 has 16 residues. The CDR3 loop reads CASSLTLSSYNSPLHF. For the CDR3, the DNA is TGTGCCAGCAGCTTAACCCTGAGCTCCTATAATTCACCCCTCCACTTT. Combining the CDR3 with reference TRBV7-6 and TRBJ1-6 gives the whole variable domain GAGVSQSPRYKVTKRGQDVALRCDPISGHVSLYWYRQALGQGPEFLTYFNYEAQQDKSGLPNDRFSAERPEGSISTLTIQRTEQRDSAMYRCASSLTLSSYNSPLHFGNGTRLTVT.

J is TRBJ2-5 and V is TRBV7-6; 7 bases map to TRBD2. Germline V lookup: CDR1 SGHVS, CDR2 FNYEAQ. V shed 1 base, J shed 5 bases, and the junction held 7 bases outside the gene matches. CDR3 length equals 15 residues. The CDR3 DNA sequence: TGTGCCAGCAGCTTAGTGGGGGGGTTTGAGGAGACCCAGTACTTC. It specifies CASSLVGGFEETQYF.

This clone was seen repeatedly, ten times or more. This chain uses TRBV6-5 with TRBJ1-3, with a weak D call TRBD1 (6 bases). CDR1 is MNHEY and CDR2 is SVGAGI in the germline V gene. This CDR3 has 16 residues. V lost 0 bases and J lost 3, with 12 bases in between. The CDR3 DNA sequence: TGTGCCAGCAGTTACTCGAACAGGGTGGATGGAAACACCATATATTTT. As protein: CASSYSNRVDGNTIYF.

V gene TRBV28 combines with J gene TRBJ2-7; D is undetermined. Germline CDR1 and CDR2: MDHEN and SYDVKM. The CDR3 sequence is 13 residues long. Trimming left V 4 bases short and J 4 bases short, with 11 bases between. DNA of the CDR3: TGTGCCAGCAGTTCACCTCAGGATTACGAGCAGTACTTC. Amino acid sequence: CASSSPQDYEQYF.

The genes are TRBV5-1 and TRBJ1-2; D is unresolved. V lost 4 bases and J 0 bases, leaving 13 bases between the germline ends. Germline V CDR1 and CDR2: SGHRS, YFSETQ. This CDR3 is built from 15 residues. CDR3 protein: CASSPNALPNYGYTF. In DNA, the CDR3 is TGCGCCAGCAGCCCGAATGCACTGCCTAACTATGGCTACACCTTC.

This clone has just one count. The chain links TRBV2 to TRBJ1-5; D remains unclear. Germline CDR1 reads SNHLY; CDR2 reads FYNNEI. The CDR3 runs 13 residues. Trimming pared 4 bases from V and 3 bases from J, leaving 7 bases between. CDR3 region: CASSADNNQPQHF. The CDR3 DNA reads TGTGCCAGCAGTGCTGACAACAATCAGCCCCAGCATTTT.

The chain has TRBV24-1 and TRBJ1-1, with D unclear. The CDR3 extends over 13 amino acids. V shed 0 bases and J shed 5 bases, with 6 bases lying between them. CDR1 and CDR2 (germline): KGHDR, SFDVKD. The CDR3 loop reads CATSDLGRTEAFF. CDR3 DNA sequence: TGTGCCACCAGTGATTTGGGGAGGACTGAAGCTTTCTTT.

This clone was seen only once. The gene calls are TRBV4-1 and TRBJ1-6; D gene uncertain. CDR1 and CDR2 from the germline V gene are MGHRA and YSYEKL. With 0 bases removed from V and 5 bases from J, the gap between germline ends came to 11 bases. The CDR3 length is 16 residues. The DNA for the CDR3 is TGCGCCAGCAGCCAAGAACGAGGGTTGAATAATTCACCCCTCCACTTT. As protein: CASSQERGLNNSPLHF.

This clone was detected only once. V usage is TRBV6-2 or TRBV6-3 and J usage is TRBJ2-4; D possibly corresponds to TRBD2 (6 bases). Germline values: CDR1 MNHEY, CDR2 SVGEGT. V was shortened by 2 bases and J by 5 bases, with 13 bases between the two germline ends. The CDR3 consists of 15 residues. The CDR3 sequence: CASSYLPGGENIQYF. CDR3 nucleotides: TGTGCCAGCAGTTACCTCCCCGGAGGGGAAAACATTCAGTACTTC.

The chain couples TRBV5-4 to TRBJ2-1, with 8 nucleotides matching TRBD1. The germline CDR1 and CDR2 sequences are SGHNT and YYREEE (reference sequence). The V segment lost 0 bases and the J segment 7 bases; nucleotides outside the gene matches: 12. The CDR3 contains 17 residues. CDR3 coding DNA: TGTGCCAGCAGCTTGGCCCCTGGACAGGGCCCAGGGAATGAGCAGTTCTTC. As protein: CASSLAPGQGPGNEQFF.

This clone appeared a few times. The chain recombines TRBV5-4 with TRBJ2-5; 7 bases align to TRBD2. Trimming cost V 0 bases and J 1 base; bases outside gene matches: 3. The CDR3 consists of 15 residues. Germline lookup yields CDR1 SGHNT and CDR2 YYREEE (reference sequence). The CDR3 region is CASSLVWGGQETQYF. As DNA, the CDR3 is TGTGCCAGCAGCTTGGTGTGGGGGGGCCAAGAGACCCAGTACTTC.

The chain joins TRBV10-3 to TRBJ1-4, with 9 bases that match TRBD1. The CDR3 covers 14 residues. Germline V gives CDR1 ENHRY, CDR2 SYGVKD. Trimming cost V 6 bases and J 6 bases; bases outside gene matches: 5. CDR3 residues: CAIRTDRGDEKLFF. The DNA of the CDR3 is TGTGCCATCAGGACGGACAGGGGAGATGAAAAACTGTTTTTT.

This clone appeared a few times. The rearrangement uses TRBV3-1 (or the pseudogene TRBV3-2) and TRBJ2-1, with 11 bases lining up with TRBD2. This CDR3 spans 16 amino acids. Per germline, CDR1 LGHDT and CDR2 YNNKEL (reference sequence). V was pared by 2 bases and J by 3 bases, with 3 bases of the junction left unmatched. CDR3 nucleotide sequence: TGTGCCAGCAGCCAATTAGCGGGAGGGTACTACAATGAGCAGTTCTTC. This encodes CASSQLAGGYYNEQFF.

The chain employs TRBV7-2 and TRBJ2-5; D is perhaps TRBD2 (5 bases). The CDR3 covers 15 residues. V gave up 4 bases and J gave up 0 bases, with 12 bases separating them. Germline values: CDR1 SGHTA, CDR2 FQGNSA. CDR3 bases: TGTGCCAGCAGCTCCCTATCGGGGTACCAAGAGACCCAGTACTTC. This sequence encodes CASSSLSGYQETQYF.

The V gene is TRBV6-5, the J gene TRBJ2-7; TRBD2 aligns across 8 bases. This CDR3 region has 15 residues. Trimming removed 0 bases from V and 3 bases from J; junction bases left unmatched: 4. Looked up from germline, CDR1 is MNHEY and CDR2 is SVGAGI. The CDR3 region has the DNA TGTGCCAGCAGTTACTCTGCCGGGGGGGGCTACGAGCAGTACTTC. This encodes CASSYSAGGGYEQYF.

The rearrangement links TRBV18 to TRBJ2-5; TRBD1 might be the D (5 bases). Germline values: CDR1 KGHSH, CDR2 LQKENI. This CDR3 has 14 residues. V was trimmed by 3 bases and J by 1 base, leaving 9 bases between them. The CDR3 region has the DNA TGTGCCAGCTCACCGTGGGGCGGCCAAGAGACCCAGTACTTC. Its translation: CASSPWGGQETQYF.

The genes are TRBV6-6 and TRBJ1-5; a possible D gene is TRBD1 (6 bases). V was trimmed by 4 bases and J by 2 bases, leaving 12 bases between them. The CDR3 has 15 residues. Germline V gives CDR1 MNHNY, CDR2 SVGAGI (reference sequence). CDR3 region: CASSSFRGGNQPQHF. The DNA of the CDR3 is TGTGCCAGCAGTTCCTTCAGGGGAGGCAATCAGCCCCAGCATTTT.

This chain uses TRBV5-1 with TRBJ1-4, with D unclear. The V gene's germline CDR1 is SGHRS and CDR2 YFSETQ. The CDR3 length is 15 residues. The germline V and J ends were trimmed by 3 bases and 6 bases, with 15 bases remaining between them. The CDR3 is CASSSDGIGYEKLFF. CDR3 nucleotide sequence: TGCGCCAGCAGCTCCGACGGGATCGGGTATGAAAAACTGTTTTTT.

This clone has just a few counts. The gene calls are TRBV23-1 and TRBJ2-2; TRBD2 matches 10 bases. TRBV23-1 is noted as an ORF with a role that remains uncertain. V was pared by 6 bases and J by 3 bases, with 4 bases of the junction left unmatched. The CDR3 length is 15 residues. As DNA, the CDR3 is TGCGCCAGCAGGCCTAGCGGGAGAGACACCGGGGAGCTGTTTTTT. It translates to CASRPSGRDTGELFF.

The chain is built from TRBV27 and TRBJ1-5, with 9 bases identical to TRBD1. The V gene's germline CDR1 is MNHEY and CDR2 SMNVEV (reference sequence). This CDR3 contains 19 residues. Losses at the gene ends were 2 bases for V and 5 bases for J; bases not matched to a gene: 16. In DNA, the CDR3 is TGTGCCAGCAGTTTAAGGCAGTCGGGACGGGACAGGGTTCATCAGCCCCAGCATTTT. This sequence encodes CASSLRQSGRDRVHQPQHF.

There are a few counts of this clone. The CDR3 sequence: CASSLGSSYNSPLHF. DNA of the CDR3: TGTGCCAGCAGCTTAGGGAGCTCCTATAATTCACCCCTCCACTTT. This chain links TRBV11-2 with TRBJ1-6; D is unclear. This CDR3 spans 15 amino acids. V gave up 1 base and J gave up 0 bases, with 4 bases separating them. In germline, CDR1 is SGHAT, CDR2 FQNNGV.

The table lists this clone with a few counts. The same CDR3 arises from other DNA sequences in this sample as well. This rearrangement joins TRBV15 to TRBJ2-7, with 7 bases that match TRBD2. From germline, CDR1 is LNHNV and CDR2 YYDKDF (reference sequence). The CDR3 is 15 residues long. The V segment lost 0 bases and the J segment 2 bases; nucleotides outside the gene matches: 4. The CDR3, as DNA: TGTGCCACCAGCAGAGATCTCGGACTAGCCTACGAGCAGTACTTC. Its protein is CATSRDLGLAYEQYF. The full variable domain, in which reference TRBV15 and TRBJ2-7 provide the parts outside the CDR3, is DAMVIQNPRYQVTQFGKPVTLSCSQTLNHNVMYWYQQKSSQAPKLLFHYYDKDFNNEADTPDNFQSRRPNTSFCFLDIRSPGLGDTAMYLCATSRDLGLAYEQYFGPGTRLTVT.

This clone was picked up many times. The CDR3 region is CASSGIQGTGLGRNQPQHF. CDR3 DNA: TGTGCCAGCAGTGGAATCCAGGGGACAGGGCTCGGTCGCAATCAGCCCCAGCATTTT. The chain recombines TRBV2 with TRBJ1-5; 9 bases fit TRBD1. Unmatched junction bases numbered 15, after V lost 4 bases and J lost 2 bases. This CDR3 spans 19 amino acids. Germline CDR1 SNHLY, CDR2 FYNNEI. The full variable domain, completed using reference TRBV2 and TRBJ1-5, is EPEVTQTPSHQVTQMGQEVILRCVPISNHLYFYWYRQILGQKVEFLVSFYNNEISEKSEIFDDQFSVERPDGSNFTLKIRSTKLEDSAMYFCASSGIQGTGLGRNQPQHFGDGTRLSIL.

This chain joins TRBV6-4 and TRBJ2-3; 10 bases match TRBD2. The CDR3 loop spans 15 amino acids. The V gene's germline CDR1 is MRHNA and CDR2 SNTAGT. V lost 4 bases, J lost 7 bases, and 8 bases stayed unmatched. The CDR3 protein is CASSAERGGRNTQYF. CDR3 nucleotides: TGTGCCAGCAGTGCTGAGCGGGGGGGCCGAAATACGCAGTATTTT.

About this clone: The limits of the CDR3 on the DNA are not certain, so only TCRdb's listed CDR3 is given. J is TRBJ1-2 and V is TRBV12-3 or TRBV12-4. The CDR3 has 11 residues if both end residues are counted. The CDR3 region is CASSLVGEGTF.